The clone carrying this TCR beta chain has just a few counts. Its antigen is currently unknown. The data stem from a study of T cells after yellow fever vaccination. General study findings and limits: Subsequent booster samples again held most clones from primary vaccination (96% CD4, 88% CD8).

The TCR cDNA carried a universal primer site and UMIs from 5'RACE template switching. TCRdb analysed the 5' RACE reads with MiXCR anew, one entry per CDR3 protein. The table includes some 600,000 distinct CDR3 sequences, about a sixth detected once. The junction had 6 bases not matched to a gene; V was cut back by 4 bases and J by 4 bases. The length of the CDR3 is 14 residues. Germline CDR1 and CDR2: SGDLS and YYNGEE. The sample in question was PBMCs, obtained 5 to 6 days after the first yellow fever vaccination. The chain links TRBV9 to TRBJ2-5, with 8 bases lining up with TRBD1. This TCR was recovered from a man aged 18 to 30 who received the YFV17D yellow fever vaccine. CDR3 DNA sequence: TGTGCCAGCAGCATTGACAGGGGACGAGAGACCCAGTACTTC. Residues: CASSIDRGRETQYF.